The 7 T cell receptor beta chains below come from one sample, sequenced in a study of T-cell memory formation after mild COVID-19. TCRdb recomputed calls from the 5' RACE reads with MiXCR, one row per CDR3 protein. The sample carries hundreds of thousands of distinct CDR3 sequences, more than 20% recorded once. The sequencing input was PBMCs or a T cell subset sorted from them (not recorded which). These receptors originate from an adult woman who had mild COVID-19 (a few samples of this study predate the infection). Cell type and time point are not known.

This chain links TRBV7-7 with TRBJ2-1, with no clear D. Trimming shortened V by 4 bases and J by 0 bases, and 13 bases separated the two germline ends. The CDR3 spans 16 residues. Germline CDR1 reads SSHAT; CDR2 reads FNYEAQ (reference sequence). The CDR3 loop is CASSSGLVGSYNEQFF. The CDR3, as DNA: TGTGCCAGCAGCTCAGGCCTAGTTGGCTCCTACAATGAGCAGTTCTTC.

The sample holds a few counts of this clonotype. The CDR3 DNA reads TGTGCCAGCAGTGCGCCCGGGACAGGGGATAGCAATCAGCCCCAGCATTTT. It yields the protein CASSAPGTGDSNQPQHF. The chain couples TRBV25-1 to TRBJ1-5, with 10 bases identical to TRBD1. The CDR3 has 17 residues. Germline CDR1 is MGHDK and CDR2 is SYGVNS. Trimming cost V 4 bases and J 0 bases; bases outside gene matches: 6.

This clonotype was seen ten or more times. The chain has TRBV5-5 and TRBJ2-7; TRBD1 is a possible D gene (5 bases). Germline V gene data show CDR1 as SGHKS and CDR2 as YYEKEE (reference sequence). Trimming removed 1 base at V and 5 bases at J, with 13 bases between. CDR3 length equals 14 residues. CDR3 in DNA: TGTGCCAGCAGCTTGTGGCAGGGTCCGAACGAGCAGTACTTC. The encoded protein is CASSLWQGPNEQYF.

The rearrangement joins TRBV30 to TRBJ2-1; D is uncertain. Germline CDR1 reads GTSNPN; CDR2 reads SVGIG (reference sequence). CDR3 size: 13 residues. Trimming pared 2 bases from V and 5 bases from J, leaving 10 bases between. CDR3 sequence (DNA): TGTGCCTGGAGTTGGCAGGTTAACAATGAGCAGTTCTTC. Residues: CAWSWQVNNEQFF.

The sample holds a few counts of this clonotype. CDR3: CATSTVTSNQPQHF. The CDR3 coding sequence is TGTGCCACCAGCACGGTAACTAGCAATCAGCCCCAGCATTTT. This chain uses TRBV15 with TRBJ1-5, with unresolved D. The germline CDR1 and CDR2 sequences are LNHNV and YYDKDF (reference sequence). The CDR3 has 14 residues. Trimming left V 4 bases short and J 0 bases short, with 7 bases between.

This rearrangement joins TRBV29-1 to TRBJ2-1; D is unclear. Germline lookup yields CDR1 SQVTM and CDR2 ANQGSEA. Trimming cost V 1 base and J 10 bases, with 8 bases left between them. The CDR3 spans 11 residues. The DNA of the CDR3 is TGCAGCGTTGAAGGGACCGGGGAGCAGTTCTTC. Protein product: CSVEGTGEQFF.

This chain uses TRBV18 with TRBJ2-2; D is unclear. Germline V gene sequence: CDR1 KGHSH, CDR2 LQKENI. V was cut by 1 base and J by 4 bases, with 10 bases left in between. The CDR3 contains 15 residues. CDR3 sequence reads: CASSPLTIGTGELFF. Written as DNA, the CDR3 is TGTGCCAGCTCACCACTTACGATCGGCACCGGGGAGCTGTTTTTT.